This TCR beta chain came from a study of cytomegalovirus exposure and HLA in healthy donors. J was trimmed by 5 bases and V by 4 bases; bases with no gene match: 9. CDR1 is SGHDT and CDR2 is YYEEEE in the germline V gene. The CDR3 consists of 15 residues. Details on this clone: Its specificity is not known.

Study results and caveats: A highly shared variant cluster was judged a likely technical artifact. When analyzed later, the rates of TCR association showed variation by HLA locus, with DRB1 the most and HLA-C the fewest. As a later analysis revealed, most CMV-associated TCR beta chains appeared HLA-restricted. According to an earlier analysis, most TCR beta V segments yielded productive rearrangements about 90% or about 30% of the time.

PCR employed 60 Vbeta and 13 Jbeta primers. TCRdb's table, derived via immunoSEQ multiplex PCR, lists solely in-frame clones and lacks some. The table includes over 200,000 clones, 85% to 90% detected once. The genes are TRBV5-6 and TRBJ2-7; 10 bases line up with TRBD2. Material: PBMCs. The source is a human donor in good health. For the CDR3, the DNA is TGTGCCAGCAGCCGGGCTAGCGGGAGCCCCCACGAGCAGTACTTC. It translates to CASSRASGSPHEQYF.